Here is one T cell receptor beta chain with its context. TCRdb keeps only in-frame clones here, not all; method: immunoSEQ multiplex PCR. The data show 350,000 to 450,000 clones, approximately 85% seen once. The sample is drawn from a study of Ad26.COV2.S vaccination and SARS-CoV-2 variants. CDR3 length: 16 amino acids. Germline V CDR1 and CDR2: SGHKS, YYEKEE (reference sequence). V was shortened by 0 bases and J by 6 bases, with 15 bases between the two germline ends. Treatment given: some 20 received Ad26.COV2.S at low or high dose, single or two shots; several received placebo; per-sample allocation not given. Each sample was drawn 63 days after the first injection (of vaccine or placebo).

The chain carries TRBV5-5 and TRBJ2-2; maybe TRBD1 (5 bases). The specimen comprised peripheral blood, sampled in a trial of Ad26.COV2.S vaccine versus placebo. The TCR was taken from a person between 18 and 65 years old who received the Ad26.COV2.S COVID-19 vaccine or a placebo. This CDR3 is CASSLVGAPDPGELFF. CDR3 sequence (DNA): TGTGCCAGCAGCTTGGTAGGGGCCCCGGATCCCGGGGAGCTGTTTTTT.